A single sample gave rise to the 2 T cell receptor beta chains below, sequenced in a study of T cells after yellow fever vaccination. TCRdb recomputed calls from the 5' RACE reads with MiXCR, one row per CDR3 protein. In the table there are 610,000 or so distinct CDR3 sequences, 10% to 15% of which are singletons. This material consisted of PBMCs, taken on the day of the yellow fever booster vaccination. All receptors come from a man in his thirties or forties who received the YFV17D yellow fever vaccine.

The V and J genes are TRBV24-1 and TRBJ2-5; 7 bases agree with TRBD2. In germline, CDR1 is KGHDR, CDR2 SFDVKD. The CDR3 runs 16 residues. The ends lost 5 bases at V and 1 base at J; junction bases unmatched: 9. In DNA form, the CDR3 reads TGTGCCACCAGTGCGACCGGGACTACGAGCCAAGAGACCCAGTACTTC. Residues: CATSATGTTSQETQYF.

CDR3 in DNA: TGTGCCAGCAACCCCGGGACAGGGGGCACTGAAGCTTTCTTT. Residues: CASNPGTGGTEAFF. The V call is TRBV6-2 or TRBV6-3, the J call TRBJ1-1, with 11 bases that match TRBD1. The germline V gene has CDR1 MNHEY and CDR2 SVGEGT. V lost 7 bases and J lost 4; bases outside the gene matches: 5. The CDR3 loop spans 14 amino acids.